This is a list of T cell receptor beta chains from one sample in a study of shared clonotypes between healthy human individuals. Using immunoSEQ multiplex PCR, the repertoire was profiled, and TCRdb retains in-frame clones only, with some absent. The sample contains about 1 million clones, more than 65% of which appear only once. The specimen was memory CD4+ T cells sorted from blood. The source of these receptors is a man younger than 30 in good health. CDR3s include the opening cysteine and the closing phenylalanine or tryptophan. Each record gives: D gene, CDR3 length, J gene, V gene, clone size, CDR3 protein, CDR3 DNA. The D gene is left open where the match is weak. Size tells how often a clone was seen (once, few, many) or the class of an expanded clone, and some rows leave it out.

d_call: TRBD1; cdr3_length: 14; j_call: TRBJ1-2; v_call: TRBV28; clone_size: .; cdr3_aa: CASTGQGAVYGYTF; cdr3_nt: TGTGCCAGCACGGGACAGGGGGCGGTCTATGGCTACACCTTC
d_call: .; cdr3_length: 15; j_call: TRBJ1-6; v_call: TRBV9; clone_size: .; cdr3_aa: CASSVEPSPDSPLHF; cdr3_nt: TGTGCCAGCAGCGTAGAACCCTCGCCCGATTCACCCCTCCACTTT
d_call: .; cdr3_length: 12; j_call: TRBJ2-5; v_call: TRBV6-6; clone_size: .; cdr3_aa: CASSYSSETQYF; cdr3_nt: TGTGCCAGCAGTTACTCTTCCGAGACCCAGTACTTC
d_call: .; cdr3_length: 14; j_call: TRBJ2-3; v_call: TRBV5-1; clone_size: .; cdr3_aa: CASSLGQGGDTQYF; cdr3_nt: TGCGCCAGCAGCTTGGGACAGGGAGGAGATACGCAGTATTTT
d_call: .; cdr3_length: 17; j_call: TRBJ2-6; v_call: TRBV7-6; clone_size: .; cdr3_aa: CASSRLGGASGANVLTF; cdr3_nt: TGTGCCAGCAGCCGCCTTGGAGGTGCGTCTGGGGCCAACGTCCTGACTTTC
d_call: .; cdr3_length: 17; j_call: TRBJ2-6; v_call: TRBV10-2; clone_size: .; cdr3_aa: CASSAQALLSGANVLTF; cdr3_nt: TGCGCCAGCAGTGCACAGGCCCTCCTCTCTGGGGCCAACGTCCTGACTTTC
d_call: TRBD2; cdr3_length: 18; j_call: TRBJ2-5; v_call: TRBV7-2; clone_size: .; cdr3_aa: CASSQGSRLAGRGETQYF; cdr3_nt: TGTGCCAGCAGCCAGGGAAGTCGACTAGCGGGGCGGGGAGAGACCCAGTACTTC
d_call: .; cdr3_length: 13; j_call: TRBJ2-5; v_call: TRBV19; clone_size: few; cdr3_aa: CASSIDRGETQYF; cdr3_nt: TGTGCCAGTAGTATAGATAGGGGAGAGACCCAGTACTTC
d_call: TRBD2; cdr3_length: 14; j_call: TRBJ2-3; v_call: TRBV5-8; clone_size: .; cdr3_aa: CASSSGLAADTQYF; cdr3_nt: TGTGCCAGCAGCTCCGGACTAGCTGCAGATACGCAGTATTTT
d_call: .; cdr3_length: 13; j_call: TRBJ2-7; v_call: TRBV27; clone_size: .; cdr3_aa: CASSFAGPYEQYF; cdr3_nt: TGTGCCAGCAGTTTTGCGGGACCCTACGAGCAGTACTTC
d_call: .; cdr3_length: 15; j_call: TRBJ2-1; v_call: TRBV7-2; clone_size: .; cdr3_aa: CASSSNSGLYNEQFF; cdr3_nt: TGTGCCAGCAGCTCCAACAGCGGACTTTACAATGAGCAGTTCTTC
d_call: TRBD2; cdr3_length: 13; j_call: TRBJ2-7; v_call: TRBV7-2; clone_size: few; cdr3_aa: CASSTLLAGEQYF; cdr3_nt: TGTGCCAGCAGCACCCTACTAGCGGGAGAGCAGTACTTC
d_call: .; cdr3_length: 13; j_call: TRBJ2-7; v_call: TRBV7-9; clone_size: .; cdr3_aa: CASSLRADYEQYF; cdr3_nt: TGTGCCAGCAGCTTAAGAGCGGACTACGAGCAGTACTTC
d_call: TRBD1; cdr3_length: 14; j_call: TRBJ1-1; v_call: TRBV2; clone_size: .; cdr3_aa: CASKPGGRYTEAFF; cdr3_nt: TGTGCCAGCAAGCCAGGGGGGAGGTACACTGAAGCTTTCTTT
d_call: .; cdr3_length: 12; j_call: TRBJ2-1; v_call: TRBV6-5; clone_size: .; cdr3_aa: CASSSRENGQFF; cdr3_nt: TGTGCCAGCAGTTCCCGAGAAAACGGGCAGTTCTTC
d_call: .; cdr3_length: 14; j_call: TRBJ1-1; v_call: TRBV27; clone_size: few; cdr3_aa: CASSLRSAHTEAFF; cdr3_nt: TGTGCCAGCAGTTTAAGGAGCGCGCACACTGAAGCTTTCTTT
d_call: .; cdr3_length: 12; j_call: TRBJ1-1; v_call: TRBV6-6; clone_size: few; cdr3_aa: CASSYARSEAFF; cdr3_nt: TGTGCCAGCAGTTATGCCAGGTCTGAAGCTTTCTTT
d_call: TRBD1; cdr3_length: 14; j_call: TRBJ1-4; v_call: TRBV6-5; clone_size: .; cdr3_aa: CASRLTGVGEKLFF; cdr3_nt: TGTGCCAGCAGACTCACAGGGGTAGGGGAAAAACTGTTTTTT
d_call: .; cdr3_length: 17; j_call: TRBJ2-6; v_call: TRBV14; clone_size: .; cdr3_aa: CASSLGYSVSGANVLTF; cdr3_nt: TGTGCCAGCAGCCTAGGATACAGCGTCTCTGGGGCCAACGTCCTGACTTTC
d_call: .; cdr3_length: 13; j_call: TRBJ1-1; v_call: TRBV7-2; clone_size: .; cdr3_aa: CASSFGGGASAFF; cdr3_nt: TGTGCCAGCAGCTTTGGGGGTGGGGCGTCGGCTTTCTTT
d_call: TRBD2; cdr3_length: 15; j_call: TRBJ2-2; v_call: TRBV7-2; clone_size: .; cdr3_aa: CASTKRETNTGELFF; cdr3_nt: TGTGCCAGTACGAAGCGGGAGACCAACACCGGGGAGCTGTTTTTT
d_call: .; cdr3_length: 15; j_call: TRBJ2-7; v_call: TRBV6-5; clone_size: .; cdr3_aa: CASSYRPDTSYEQYF; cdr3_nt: TGTGCCAGCAGTTACCGCCCGGACACATCCTACGAGCAGTACTTC
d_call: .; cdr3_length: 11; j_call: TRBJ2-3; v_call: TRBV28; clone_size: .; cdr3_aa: CASKGSRTQYF; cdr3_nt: TGTGCCAGCAAGGGGTCGCGTACGCAGTATTTT
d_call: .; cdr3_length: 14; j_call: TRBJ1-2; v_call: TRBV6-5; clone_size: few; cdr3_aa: CASSTRDSLYGYTF; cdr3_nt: TGTGCCAGCAGCACCCGTGACAGCCTCTATGGCTACACCTTC
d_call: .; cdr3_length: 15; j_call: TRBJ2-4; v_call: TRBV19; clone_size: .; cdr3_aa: CASSVPGRGQDIQYF; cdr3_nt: TGTGCCAGTAGTGTTCCTGGGCGGGGCCAGGACATTCAGTACTTC
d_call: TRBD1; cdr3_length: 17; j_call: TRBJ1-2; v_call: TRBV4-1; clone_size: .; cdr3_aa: CASSQDPSGTGIRGYTF; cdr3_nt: TGCGCCAGCAGCCAAGATCCATCGGGGACAGGGATTCGGGGCTACACCTTC
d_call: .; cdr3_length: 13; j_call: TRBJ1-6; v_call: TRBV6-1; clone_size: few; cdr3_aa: CASSVGKNSPLHF; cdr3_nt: TGTGCCAGCAGTGTAGGCAAGAATTCACCCCTCCACTTT
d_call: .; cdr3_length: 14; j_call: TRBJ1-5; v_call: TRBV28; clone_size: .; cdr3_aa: CASSLAVSNQPQHF; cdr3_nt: TGTGCCAGCAGTTTAGCGGTGAGCAATCAGCCCCAGCATTTT
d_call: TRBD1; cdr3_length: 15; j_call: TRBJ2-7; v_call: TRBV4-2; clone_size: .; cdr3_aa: CASSPDRGQAYEQYF; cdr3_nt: TGTGCCAGCAGCCCGGACAGGGGTCAAGCCTACGAGCAGTACTTC
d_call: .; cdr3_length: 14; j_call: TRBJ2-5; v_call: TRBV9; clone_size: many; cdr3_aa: CASSDGGSVETQYF; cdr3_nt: TGTGCCAGCAGCGACGGGGGTTCAGTGGAGACCCAGTACTTC
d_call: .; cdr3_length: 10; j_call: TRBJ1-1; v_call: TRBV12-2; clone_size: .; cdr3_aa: CEWASTEAFF; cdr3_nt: TGTGAATGGGCGAGCACTGAAGCTTTCTTT
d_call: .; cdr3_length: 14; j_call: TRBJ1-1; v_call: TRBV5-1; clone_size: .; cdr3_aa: CASSLEAPSTEAFF; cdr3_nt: TGCGCCAGCAGCTTGGAGGCCCCGAGCACTGAAGCTTTCTTT